Below, 32 T cell receptor beta chains from the same sample are listed, as sequenced in a study of regulatory T cells in long-lasting Graves disease. The time point was: newly diagnosed GD, antithyroid drugs for less than 3 months. RNA from PBMCs was the source of the TCR library. Arm-PCR of CDR3 regions with iRepertoire HTBI primers generated TCR beta libraries. TCRdb re-derived calls from the multiplex PCR reads in MiXCR, one entry per CDR3 protein. Of roughly 420,000 distinct CDR3 sequences in the sample, roughly 17% were seen once. The same data also went into a second study, on T cells in Graves' hyperthyroidism and ophthalmopathy.

This specimen consisted of peripheral blood mononuclear cells (PBMCs), obtained at new diagnosis, from a patient treated with antithyroid drugs. These receptors all come from a woman aged 18-29 years with Graves disease.

In its sample, this clonotype was seen many times. This chain connects TRBV20-1 to TRBJ2-3, with D possibly called TRBD1 or TRBD2 (5 bases each). V gave up 3 bases and J gave up 3 bases, with 16 bases separating them. CDR1 is DFQATT and CDR2 is SNEGSKA in the germline V gene (reference sequence). CDR3 length: 15 residues. CDR3 loop: CSARGDALRTDTQYF. As DNA, the CDR3 is TGCAGTGCTAGGGGGGACGCGCTACGAACAGATACGCAGTATTTT.

This clonotype was seen ten or more times. One end of the junction varies from germline; a read error may be responsible. The V gene is TRBV18, the J gene TRBJ2-1; 8 positions match TRBD1. Germline V gene sequence: CDR1 KGHSH, CDR2 LQKENI. This CDR3 comprises 11 residues. CDR3 DNA sequence: TGTGCCAGCTCACCACAGGGACAGGCGGTCTTC. This codes for CASSPQGQAVF.

The chain recombines TRBV6-1 with TRBJ2-2, with D tentatively TRBD1 (6 bases). V was shortened by 6 bases and J by 5 bases, with 16 bases between the two germline ends. The CDR3 runs to 15 residues. CDR1 MNHNS and CDR2 SASEGT come from the germline V gene. This CDR3 is CASSNPPTGTGELFF. The CDR3 coding sequence is TGTGCCAGCAGCAATCCCCCTACAGGGACCGGGGAGCTGTTTTTT.

This clonotype has a handful of counts. A much larger clone differs from this one at a single base, so this may be a read error. V and J are TRBV20-1 and TRBJ2-1; 7 nucleotides align to TRBD1. The CDR3 covers 13 residues. Germline values: CDR1 DFQATT, CDR2 SNEGSKA (reference sequence). V was clipped by 6 bases and J by 12 bases; unmatched bases: 14. The CDR3, as DNA: TGCAGTGCCATCGAGGGGGCGCGGAACGGGCAGTTCTTC. This encodes CSAIEGARNGQFF.

This clonotype was seen at least ten times. V gene TRBV7-6 combines with J gene TRBJ2-1, with D uncertain. V was shortened by 0 bases and J by 3 bases, with 6 bases between the two germline ends. From germline, CDR1 is SGHVS and CDR2 FNYEAQ. The CDR3 totals 14 residues. The CDR3 DNA is TGTGCCAGCAGCTTAGCGCTAGGCTACAATGAGCAGTTCTTC. Residues: CASSLALGYNEQFF.

This clonotype was counted between two and nine times. The V and J genes are TRBV14 and TRBJ1-6; D not resolved. This CDR3 is built from 13 residues. From germline, CDR1 is SGHDN and CDR2 FVKESK. V was clipped by 1 base and J by 13 bases, with 11 bases between them. The CDR3 reads CASSQARLSPLHF. DNA for the CDR3: TGTGCCAGCAGCCAAGCAAGACTATCCCCCCTCCACTTT.

In this sample, this clonotype turned up many times. V gene TRBV6-1 combines with J gene TRBJ1-1, with 7 bases that match TRBD1. CDR1 MNHNS and CDR2 SASEGT come from the germline V gene. V shed 7 bases and J 1 base; nucleotides not matched to a gene: 9. The CDR3 consists of 15 residues. The CDR3: CASNESGGKNTEAFF. In DNA, the CDR3 is TGTGCCAGCAACGAATCAGGGGGAAAGAACACTGAAGCTTTCTTT.

V usage is TRBV9 and J usage is TRBJ1-1; the D is unclear. The CDR3 has 14 residues. Germline values: CDR1 SGDLS, CDR2 YYNGEE. Trimming shortened V by 3 bases and J by 5 bases, and 14 bases separated the two germline ends. Written as DNA, the CDR3 is TGTGCCAGCAGCGGCCTGGAGGTAGATACTGAAGCTTTCTTT. It encodes CASSGLEVDTEAFF.

As concerns this clonotype: With only one base between it and a far larger clone, this is likely a read error. The gene calls are TRBV5-6 and TRBJ2-5; 10 nucleotides line up with TRBD1. The CDR3 runs to 14 residues. Germline V CDR1 and CDR2: SGHDT, YYEEEE. V shed 5 bases, J shed 5 bases, and the junction held 6 bases outside the gene matches. The CDR3 loop reads CASSLTGGTETQYF. As DNA, the CDR3 is TGTGCCAGCAGTTTGACAGGGGGCACGGAGACCCAGTACTTC.

This clonotype was seen many times. The chain joins TRBV20-1 to TRBJ2-7, with D uncertain. The germline gives CDR1 DFQATT, CDR2 SNEGSKA (reference sequence). The CDR3 sequence is 14 residues long. The V and J ends lost 1 base and 4 bases respectively, with 14 bases between them. Here the CDR3 reads CSARVLANQYEQYF. In DNA form, the CDR3 reads TGCAGTGCTAGAGTATTAGCAAACCAGTACGAGCAGTACTTC.

The chain employs TRBV20-1 and TRBJ2-2; D may be TRBD1 or TRBD2 (6 bases each). Trimming left V 7 bases short and J 5 bases short, with 8 bases between. CDR3 length: 11 residues. CDR1 is DFQATT, CDR2 SNEGSKA, per germline (reference sequence). The CDR3 protein is CSGGATGELFF. In DNA, the CDR3 is TGCAGTGGGGGGGCGACCGGGGAGCTGTTTTTT.

The table lists this clonotype with many counts. This chain joins TRBV2 and TRBJ2-1, with D tentatively TRBD2 (5 bases). Germline V gene sequence: CDR1 SNHLY, CDR2 FYNNEI. Trimming removed 9 bases from V and 7 bases from J, with 25 bases in between. The CDR3 runs 16 residues. Here the CDR3 DNA reads TGTGCCAGTACTGGACCGGGGATATTCCGTCAGAATGAGCAGTTCTTC. It codes for CASTGPGIFRQNEQFF.

CDR3 in DNA: TGTGCCAGCAGTGAGGTCGGCAGGGGGGGGGATGGCTACACCTTC. Translating it yields CASSEVGRGGDGYTF. The V and J genes are TRBV2 and TRBJ1-2, with 7 bases fitting TRBD1. From germline, CDR1 is SNHLY and CDR2 FYNNEI. The CDR3 is 15 amino acids. V lost 3 bases to trimming and J lost 6 bases; unmatched junction nucleotides: 10.

This clonotype was observed many times. The chain has TRBV27 and TRBJ2-7; D gene unclear. The CDR3 is 14 residues long. Germline CDR1 MNHEY, CDR2 SMNVEV (reference sequence). V was pared by 5 bases and J by 4 bases, with 15 bases between. CDR3 nucleotides: TGTGCCAGCAGTCCATCTGTGAATCAATACGAGCAGTACTTC. Translated, it gives CASSPSVNQYEQYF.

This clonotype was found a few times. The chain recombines TRBV5-1 with TRBJ2-3; D may be TRBD1 (5 bases). Germline loops: CDR1 SGHRS, CDR2 YFSETQ. The CDR3 loop spans 15 amino acids. Trimming pared 1 base from V and 4 bases from J, leaving 13 bases between. The CDR3 here is CASSLFQGGADTQYF. CDR3 in DNA: TGCGCCAGCAGCTTGTTCCAGGGTGGTGCAGATACGCAGTATTTT.

In this sample, this clonotype turned up a few times. The CDR3 nucleotides are TGTGCCAGCAGCCCGATGATGGTAAACGAGCAGTACTTC. This gives the protein CASSPMMVNEQYF. The V and J genes are TRBV7-9 and TRBJ2-7; no clear D gene. This CDR3 is built from 13 residues. Trimming took off 5 bases at V and 5 bases at J, with 13 bases between the two ends. Germline values: CDR1 SEHNR, CDR2 FQNEAQ (reference sequence).

This clonotype was seen a few times. This chain uses TRBV24-1 with TRBJ2-4; weak D call: TRBD2 (5 bases). The CDR3 has 15 amino acids. CDR1 and CDR2 from the germline V gene are KGHDR and SFDVKD. Trimming removed 1 base from V and 3 bases from J, with 9 bases in between. This CDR3 reads CATSDFSGGKNIQYF. The CDR3 DNA sequence: TGTGCCACCAGTGATTTCTCAGGAGGCAAAAACATTCAGTACTTC.

This clonotype was counted at least ten times. The CDR3 DNA reads TGTGCCAGCAGAACCGCTAGCGGGAGTTCATACAATGAGCAGTTCTTC. It translates to CASRTASGSSYNEQFF. The chain uses TRBV28 and TRBJ2-1; 10 nucleotides match TRBD2. Trimming removed 6 bases from V and 4 bases from J; junction bases left unmatched: 9. CDR1 is MDHEN and CDR2 is SYDVKM in the germline V gene. The CDR3 contains 16 residues.

This clonotype was seen many times. The chain has TRBV28 and TRBJ2-5; a weak D match, TRBD1 (6 bases). The germline CDR1 and CDR2 sequences are MDHEN and SYDVKM. V lost 3 bases to trimming and J lost 7 bases, with 18 bases between them. The CDR3 extends over 15 amino acids. CDR3 amino acids: CASSFGGTGFRTQYF. CDR3 DNA: TGTGCCAGCAGTTTTGGGGGTACAGGGTTTCGGACCCAGTACTTC.

This chain joins TRBV2 and TRBJ2-1, with 7 bases lining up with TRBD2. CDR3 length equals 16 residues. The V gene end was trimmed by 3 bases and the J gene end by 0 bases; junction bases not matched to a gene: 5. Germline CDR1 and CDR2: SNHLY and FYNNEI. CDR3 region: CASSDFSGPSYNEQFF. The CDR3 DNA reads as TGTGCCAGCAGTGATTTTAGCGGGCCCTCCTACAATGAGCAGTTCTTC.

The sample holds many counts of this clonotype. V and J are TRBV20-1 and TRBJ1-4; D unclear. The CDR3 spans 12 residues. The V gene's germline CDR1 is DFQATT and CDR2 SNEGSKA (reference sequence). The V end was cut by 0 bases, the J end by 8 bases, with 7 bases between. The CDR3 is CSARDSLEKLFF. The CDR3 nucleotides are TGCAGTGCTAGAGATTCCTTAGAAAAACTGTTTTTT.

Of note for this clonotype: A much larger clone is a single base away; this may be a read error. The rearrangement joins TRBV12-3 or TRBV12-4 to TRBJ2-4; 15 bases line up with TRBD2. This CDR3 contains 17 residues. Trimming cost V 3 bases and J 13 bases; bases outside gene matches: 13. CDR3 bases: TGTGCCAGCAGTTTCAATCTCGGGACTAGCGGGAGGACTGAGCAGTACTTC. This gives the protein CASSFNLGTSGRTEQYF.

This clonotype was recorded at least ten times. The V and J genes are TRBV28 and TRBJ2-7; TRBD2 aligns across 9 bases. This CDR3 comprises 14 residues. V gave up 7 bases and J gave up 5 bases; unmatched junction bases: 9. Germline V gene sequence: CDR1 MDHEN, CDR2 SYDVKM. For the CDR3, the DNA is TGTGCCAGCACTCCGGGACTAGCTTACCACGAGCAGTACTTC. This encodes CASTPGLAYHEQYF.

The chain has TRBV27 and TRBJ2-5, with 7 positions matching TRBD2. The CDR3 is 15 amino acids. Per germline, CDR1 MNHEY and CDR2 SMNVEV (reference sequence). J lost 7 bases, V lost 5 bases, and 13 bases had no gene match. In DNA form, the CDR3 reads TGTGCCAGCAGTACAAGCGGGACGAGCTATGGGACCCAGTACTTC. Protein sequence: CASSTSGTSYGTQYF.

This clonotype appeared a few times. The rearrangement joins TRBV7-9 to TRBJ1-2, with 9 bases fitting TRBD1. Germline V gene data show CDR1 as SEHNR and CDR2 as FQNEAQ (reference sequence). CDR3 size: 15 residues. After removal of 4 bases from V and 7 bases from J, the junction contained 10 bases not matched to a gene. CDR3 sequence (DNA): TGTGCCAGCAGCTCGAGTGGACAGGGGTTCGGTGGCTACACCTTC. It is translated as CASSSSGQGFGGYTF. The full variable domain, completed using reference TRBV7-9 and TRBJ1-2, is DTGVSQNPRHKITKRGQNVTFRCDPISEHNRLYWYRQTLGQGPEFLTYFQNEAQLEKSRLLSDRFSAERPKGSFSTLEIQRTEQGDSAMYLCASSSSGQGFGGYTFGSGTRLTVV.

This clonotype was picked up many times. This rearrangement joins TRBV5-1 to TRBJ1-1; the match to TRBD1 covers 8 bases. The length of the CDR3 is 15 residues. Germline assignment: CDR1 SGHRS and CDR2 YFSETQ. The V segment lost 3 bases and the J segment 3 bases; nucleotides outside the gene matches: 7. CDR3 nucleotides: TGCGCCAGCAGCTCAACAGGGGGTAGGGACACTGAAGCTTTCTTT. It encodes CASSSTGGRDTEAFF.

This chain joins TRBV7-9 and TRBJ2-2, with D maybe TRBD1 (6 bases). The CDR3 is made up of 14 amino acids. Germline V gene lookup returns CDR1 SEHNR and CDR2 FQNEAQ (reference sequence). Trimming stripped 7 bases from V and 4 bases from J, with 13 bases between. This chain's CDR3 is CASTRQEITGELFF. CDR3 DNA sequence: TGTGCCAGCACCCGACAGGAAATCACCGGGGAGCTGTTTTTT.

This clonotype was seen at least ten times. This chain connects TRBV27 to TRBJ2-7, with 11 positions matching TRBD1. CDR1 and CDR2 from the germline V gene are MNHEY and SMNVEV (reference sequence). With 4 bases clipped from V and 6 bases from J, the junction kept 5 bases outside the gene matches. The CDR3 loop spans 14 amino acids. In DNA form, the CDR3 reads TGTGCCAGCAGTTCCGGGACAGGGGGAGGCGAGCAGTACTTC. As protein: CASSSGTGGGEQYF.

This clonotype was picked up many times. V gene TRBV24-1 combines with J gene TRBJ2-1; unclear D gene. The CDR3 has 15 residues. Germline CDR1 KGHDR, CDR2 SFDVKD. Deletions cut 5 bases from V and 0 bases from J, with 10 bases between. In nucleotides, the CDR3 is TGTGCCACCAGTGCGGAGCTGAGCTCCTACAATGAGCAGTTCTTC. Protein: CATSAELSSYNEQFF.

As regards this clonotype: This may be a read error, as it is one base from a much larger clone. The gene calls are TRBV11-2 and TRBJ1-2, with TRBD1 matching 7 bases. The CDR3 length is 13 residues. The V gene's germline CDR1 is SGHAT and CDR2 FQNNGV. In DNA, the CDR3 is TGTGCCAACAGCCGTAAACGCCAGGGGGAGGACACCTTC. Its translation is CANSRKRQGEDTF.

Regarding this clonotype: The junction departs from germline at one end; a sequencing error may be responsible. V gene TRBV7-2 combines with J gene TRBJ2-1; D is ambiguous. This CDR3 spans 12 amino acids. Per the germline V gene, CDR1 is SGHTA and CDR2 is FQGNSA. Here the CDR3 DNA reads TGTGCCAGCAGCTTGGTGGGGAATGAGCGGTTCTTC. This sequence encodes CASSLVGNERFF. The full variable domain, completed using reference TRBV7-2 and TRBJ2-1, is GAGVSQSPSNKVTEKGKDVELRCDPISGHTALYWYRQSLGQGLEFLIYFQGNSAPDKSGLPSDRFSAERTGGSVSTLTIQRTQQEDSAVYLCASSLVGNERFFGPGTRLTVL.

The chain has TRBV9 and TRBJ2-3, with TRBD2 matching over 9 bases. Germline lookup yields CDR1 SGDLS and CDR2 YYNGEE. Germline trimming cut 3 bases from V and 2 bases from J; bases unmatched to any gene: 10. CDR3 length: 17 residues. The CDR3 loop reads CASSEGELAGTTDTQYF. The CDR3 DNA is TGTGCCAGCAGCGAAGGGGAACTAGCGGGTACCACAGATACGCAGTATTTT.